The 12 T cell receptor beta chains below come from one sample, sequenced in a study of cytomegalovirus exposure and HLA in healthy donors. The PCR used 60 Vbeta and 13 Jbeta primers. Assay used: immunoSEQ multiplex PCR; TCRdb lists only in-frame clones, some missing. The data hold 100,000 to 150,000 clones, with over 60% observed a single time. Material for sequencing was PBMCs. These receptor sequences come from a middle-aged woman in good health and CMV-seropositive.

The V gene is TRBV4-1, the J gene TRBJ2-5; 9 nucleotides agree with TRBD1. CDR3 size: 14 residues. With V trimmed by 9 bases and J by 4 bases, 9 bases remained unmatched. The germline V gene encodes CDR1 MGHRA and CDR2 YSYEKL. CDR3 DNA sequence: TGCGCCAGGAAAGCAACAGGGGGCGCAGAGACCCAGTACTTC. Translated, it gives CARKATGGAETQYF.

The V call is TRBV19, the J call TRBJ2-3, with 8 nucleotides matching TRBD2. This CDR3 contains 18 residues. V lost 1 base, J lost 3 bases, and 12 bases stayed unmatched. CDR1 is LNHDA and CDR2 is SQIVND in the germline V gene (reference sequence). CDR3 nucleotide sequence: TGTGCCAGTAGTATAGCCCGTTTTAGCGGGAAGAGGACAGATACGCAGTATTTT. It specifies CASSIARFSGKRTDTQYF.

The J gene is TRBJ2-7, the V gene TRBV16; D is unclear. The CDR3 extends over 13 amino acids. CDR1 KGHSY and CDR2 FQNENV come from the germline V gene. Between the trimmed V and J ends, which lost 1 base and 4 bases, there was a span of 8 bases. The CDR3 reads CASSQFSRYEQYF. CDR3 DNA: TGTGCCAGCAGCCAATTCTCCAGGTACGAGCAGTACTTC.

CDR3 DNA sequence: TGTGCCAGCAGCGTATCTAGCATAGCCGGGGAGCTGTTTTTT. Residues: CASSVSSIAGELFF. J is TRBJ2-2 and V is TRBV9, with TRBD2 as a possible D gene (5 bases). CDR1 SGDLS and CDR2 YYNGEE come from the germline V gene. The germline V and J ends were trimmed by 1 base and 6 bases, with 10 bases remaining between them. The CDR3 covers 14 residues.

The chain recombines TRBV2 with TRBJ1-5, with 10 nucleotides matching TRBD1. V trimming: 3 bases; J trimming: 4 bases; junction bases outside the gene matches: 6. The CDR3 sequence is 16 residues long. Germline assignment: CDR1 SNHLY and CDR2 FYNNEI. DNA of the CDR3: TGTGCCAGCAGTGAGGACAGGGGGGCGGGGAATCAGCCCCAGCATTTT. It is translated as CASSEDRGAGNQPQHF.

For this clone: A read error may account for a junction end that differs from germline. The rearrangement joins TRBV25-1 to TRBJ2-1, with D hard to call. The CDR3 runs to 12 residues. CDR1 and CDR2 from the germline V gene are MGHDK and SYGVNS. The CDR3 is CASRESNNEQFF. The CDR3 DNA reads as TGTGCCAGCAGGGAATCAAACAATGAGCAGTTCTTC.

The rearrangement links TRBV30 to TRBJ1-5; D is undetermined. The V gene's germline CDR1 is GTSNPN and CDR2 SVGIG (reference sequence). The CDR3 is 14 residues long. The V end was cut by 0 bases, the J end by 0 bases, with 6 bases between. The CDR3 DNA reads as TGTGCCTGGAGTGTGGGAGATAGCAATCAGCCCCAGCATTTT. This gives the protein CAWSVGDSNQPQHF.

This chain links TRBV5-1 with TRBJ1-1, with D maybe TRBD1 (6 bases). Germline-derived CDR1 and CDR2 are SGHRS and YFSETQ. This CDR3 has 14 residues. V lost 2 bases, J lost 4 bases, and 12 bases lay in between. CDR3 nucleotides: TGCGCCAGCAGCTTAAGAGGACAGACCACTGAAGCTTTCTTT. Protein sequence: CASSLRGQTTEAFF. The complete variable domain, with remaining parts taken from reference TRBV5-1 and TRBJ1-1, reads KAGVTQTPRYLIKTRGQQVTLSCSPISGHRSVSWYQQTPGQGLQFLFEYFSETQRNKGNFPGRFSGRQFSNSRSEMNVSTLELGDSALYLCASSLRGQTTEAFFGQGTRLTVV.

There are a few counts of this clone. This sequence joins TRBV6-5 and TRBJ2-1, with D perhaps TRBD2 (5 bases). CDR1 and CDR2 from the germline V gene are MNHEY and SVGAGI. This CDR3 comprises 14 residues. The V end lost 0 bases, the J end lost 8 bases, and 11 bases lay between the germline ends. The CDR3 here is CASSYSRRIDEQFF. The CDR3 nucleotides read TGTGCCAGCAGTTACTCGCGGAGGATAGATGAGCAGTTCTTC.

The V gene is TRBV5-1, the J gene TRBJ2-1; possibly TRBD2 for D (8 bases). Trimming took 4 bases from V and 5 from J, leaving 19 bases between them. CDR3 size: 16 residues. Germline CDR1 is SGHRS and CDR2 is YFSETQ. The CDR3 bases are TGCGCCAGCAGCGCAGGGGGACTAGTCGGGCACAATGAGCAGTTCTTC. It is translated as CASSAGGLVGHNEQFF.

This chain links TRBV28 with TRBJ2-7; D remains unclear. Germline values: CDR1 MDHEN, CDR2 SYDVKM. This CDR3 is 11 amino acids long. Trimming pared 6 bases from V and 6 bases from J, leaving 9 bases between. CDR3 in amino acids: CASSSLLEQYF. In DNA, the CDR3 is TGTGCCAGCAGCTCACTTCTCGAGCAGTACTTC.

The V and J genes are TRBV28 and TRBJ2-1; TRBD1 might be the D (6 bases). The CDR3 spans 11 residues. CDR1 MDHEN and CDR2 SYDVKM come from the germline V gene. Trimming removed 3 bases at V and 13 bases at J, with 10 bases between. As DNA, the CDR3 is TGTGCCAGCAGTTTCACCGGGACACAGTTCTTC. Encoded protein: CASSFTGTQFF.